Described below is a single TCR beta chain sequence and its context. The entry originates in a study of blood T cell repertoires in COVID-19. Across the study: The United States, Italy and Spain supplied acute and convalescent COVID-19 samples. Sources were T cells, B-cell-depleted T cells, or PBMCs; the material itself was cDNA or gDNA.

Authors' methods: Using reference gene primer amplification, nucleated cell counts were estimated. Repertoires were generated with immunoSEQ multiplex PCR, while TCRdb's copy carries only in-frame clones and drops some. That table furnishes V, J and clone size, whereas the DNA furnished D and trimming. The sample comprises under 300,000 clones, approximately 84% of which are singletons, and more than 4% rests with the top ten. The CDR3 has 13 residues. V was clipped by 3 bases and J by 0 bases, with 6 bases between them. Germline V gives CDR1 MNHEY, CDR2 SMNVEV (reference sequence). The clonotype originates from a man over 45 with acute or convalescent COVID-19. The sequencing sample was made of peripheral blood. V gene TRBV27 combines with J gene TRBJ2-7; no definite D call. CDR3 amino acids: CASSFSLSYEQYF. DNA for the CDR3: TGTGCCAGCAGTTTTTCCCTCTCCTACGAGCAGTACTTC.